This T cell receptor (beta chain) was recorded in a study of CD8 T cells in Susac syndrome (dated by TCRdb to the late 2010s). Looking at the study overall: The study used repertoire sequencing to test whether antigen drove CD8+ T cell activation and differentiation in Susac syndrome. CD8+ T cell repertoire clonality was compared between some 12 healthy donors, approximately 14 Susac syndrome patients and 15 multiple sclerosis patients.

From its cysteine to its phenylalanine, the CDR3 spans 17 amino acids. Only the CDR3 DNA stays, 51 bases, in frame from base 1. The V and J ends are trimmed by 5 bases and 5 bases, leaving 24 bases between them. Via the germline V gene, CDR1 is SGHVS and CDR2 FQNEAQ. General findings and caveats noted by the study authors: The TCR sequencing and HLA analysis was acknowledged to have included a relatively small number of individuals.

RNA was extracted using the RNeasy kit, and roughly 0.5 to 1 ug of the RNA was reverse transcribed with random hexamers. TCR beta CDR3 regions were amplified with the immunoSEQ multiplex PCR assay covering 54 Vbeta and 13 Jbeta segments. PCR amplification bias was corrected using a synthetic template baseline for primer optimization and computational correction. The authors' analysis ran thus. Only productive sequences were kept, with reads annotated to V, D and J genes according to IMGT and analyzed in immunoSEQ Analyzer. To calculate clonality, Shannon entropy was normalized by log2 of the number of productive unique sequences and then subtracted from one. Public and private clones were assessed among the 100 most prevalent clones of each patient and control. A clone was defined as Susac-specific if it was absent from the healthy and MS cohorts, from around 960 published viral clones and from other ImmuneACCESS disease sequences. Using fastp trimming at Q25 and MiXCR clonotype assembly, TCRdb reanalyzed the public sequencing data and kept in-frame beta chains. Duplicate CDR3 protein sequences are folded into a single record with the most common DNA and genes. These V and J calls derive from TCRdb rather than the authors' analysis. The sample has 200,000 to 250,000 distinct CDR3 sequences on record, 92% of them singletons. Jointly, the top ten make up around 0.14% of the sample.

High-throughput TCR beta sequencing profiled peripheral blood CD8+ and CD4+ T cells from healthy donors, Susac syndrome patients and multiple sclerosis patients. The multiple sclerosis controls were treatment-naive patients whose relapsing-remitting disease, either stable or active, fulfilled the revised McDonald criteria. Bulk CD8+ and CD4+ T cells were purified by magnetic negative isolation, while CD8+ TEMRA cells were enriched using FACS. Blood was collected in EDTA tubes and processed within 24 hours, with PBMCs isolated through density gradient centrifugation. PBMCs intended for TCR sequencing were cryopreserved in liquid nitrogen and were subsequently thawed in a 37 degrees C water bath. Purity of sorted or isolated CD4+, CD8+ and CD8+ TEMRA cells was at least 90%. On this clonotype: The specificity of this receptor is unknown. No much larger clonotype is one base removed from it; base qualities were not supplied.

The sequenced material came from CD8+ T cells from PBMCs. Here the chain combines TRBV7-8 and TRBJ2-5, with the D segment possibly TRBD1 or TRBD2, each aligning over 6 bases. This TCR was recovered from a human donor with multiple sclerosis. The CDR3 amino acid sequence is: CASSPRRRGERSETQYF. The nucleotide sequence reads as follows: TGTGCCAGCAGCCCCCGGAGGAGGGGGGAACGTTCGGAGACCCAGTACTTC.